This paragraph covers one T cell receptor beta chain sequence. This sample also contains other DNA sequences that code for the same CDR3. Profiled with immunoSEQ multiplex PCR; TCRdb holds only in-frame clones, not every one. The table has about 2,500,000 clones, more than 80% seen once. This entry is derived from a study of shared clonotypes between healthy human individuals. V was shortened by 3 bases and J by 5 bases, with 10 bases between the two germline ends. The germline V gene has CDR1 GTSNPN and CDR2 SVGIG (reference sequence). CDR3 length equals 12 residues. This TCR derives from a man between 18 and 35 years old in good health. The chain carries TRBV30 and TRBJ2-5, with D maybe TRBD2 (7 bases). The specimen sequenced was naive CD4+ T cells sorted from blood. Regarding subset: CD45RA+ positively selected. The CDR3 region is CAWSPGGETQYF. CDR3 bases: TGTGCCTGGAGCCCGGGGGGCGAGACCCAGTACTTC.